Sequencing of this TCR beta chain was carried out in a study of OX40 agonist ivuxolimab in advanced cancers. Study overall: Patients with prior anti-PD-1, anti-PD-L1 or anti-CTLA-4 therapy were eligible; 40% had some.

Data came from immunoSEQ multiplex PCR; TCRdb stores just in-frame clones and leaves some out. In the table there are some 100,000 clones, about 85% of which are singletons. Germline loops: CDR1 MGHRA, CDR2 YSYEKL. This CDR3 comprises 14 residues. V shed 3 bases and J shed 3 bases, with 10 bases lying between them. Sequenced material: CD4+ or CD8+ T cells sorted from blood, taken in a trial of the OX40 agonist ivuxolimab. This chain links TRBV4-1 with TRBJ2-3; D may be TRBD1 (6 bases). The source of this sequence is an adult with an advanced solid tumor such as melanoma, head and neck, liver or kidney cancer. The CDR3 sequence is CASSQAGQTDTQYF. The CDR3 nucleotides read TGCGCCAGCAGCCAGGCAGGACAGACAGATACGCAGTATTTT.